A selection of T cell receptor beta chains follows, all from one sample in a study of beta chain features in type 1 diabetes. The repertoire was sequenced with immunoSEQ multiplex PCR; TCRdb's copy has only in-frame clones and lacks some. The sample lists 600,000 to 700,000 clones; around an eighth were seen once. The sequencing sample was made of naive CD4+ T cells from blood. The source of these receptors is a man aged 18 to 30 with type 1 diabetes. Each CDR3 is given with its conserved first and last residue. A D gene is named only where the DNA matches it firmly. Only some rows state a clone size, as once, few, many or a class for expanded clones.

>TRBJ1-6|few|18|.|TRBV5-6
CASSPQGLTLLDNSPLHF
TGTGCCAGCAGCCCTCAAGGGCTCACGCTGTTGGATAATTCACCCCTCCACTTT
>TRBJ2-2|.|13|.|TRBV2
CASSRGPTGELFF
TGTGCCAGCAGCAGGGGTCCCACCGGGGAGCTGTTTTTT
>TRBJ1-4|few|14|TRBD1|TRBV28
CASSYGTVNEKLFF
TGTGCCAGCAGTTATGGGACAGTTAATGAAAAACTGTTTTTT
>TRBJ1-1|.|13|.|TRBV5-1
CASSRDGNTEAFF
TGCGCCAGCAGCAGGGATGGGAACACTGAAGCTTTCTTT
>TRBJ1-5|.|13|.|TRBV7-3
CASSLNVYQPQHF
TGTGCCAGCAGCTTAAACGTCTACCAGCCCCAGCATTTT
>TRBJ2-3|few|15|TRBD2|TRBV29-1
CSVAVAGGPADTQYF
TGCAGCGTTGCGGTAGCGGGGGGGCCAGCAGATACGCAGTATTTT
>TRBJ2-4|few|14|.|TRBV9
CASSVDPTGNIQYF
TGTGCCAGCAGCGTAGACCCCACCGGGAACATTCAGTACTTC
>TRBJ2-2|few|15|.|TRBV27
CASSSPAGNTGELFF
TGTGCCAGCAGTTCCCCAGCGGGGAACACCGGGGAGCTGTTTTTT
>TRBJ2-7|few|15|TRBD1|TRBV28
CASRRVGQGPYEQYF
TGTGCCAGCAGACGAGTGGGACAGGGACCCTACGAGCAGTACTTC
>TRBJ1-2|few|13|.|TRBV9
CASSAQAGYGYTF
TGTGCCAGCAGCGCCCAGGCGGGCTATGGCTACACCTTC
>TRBJ2-5|few|13|.|TRBV6-5
CASRQGGGETQYF
TGTGCCAGCCGTCAGGGAGGGGGGGAGACCCAGTACTTC
>TRBJ2-4|.|14|TRBD1|TRBV5-1
CASSPRGLENIQYF
TGCGCCAGCAGCCCGAGGGGGCTGGAAAACATTCAGTACTTC
>TRBJ2-5|few|14|TRBD1|TRBV19
CASSSGTGVETQYF
TGTGCCAGTAGTTCCGGGACAGGGGTAGAGACCCAGTACTTC
>TRBJ1-1|once|14|.|TRBV11-3
CASSLLTANTEAFF
TGTGCCAGCAGCTTGTTGACCGCAAACACTGAAGCTTTCTTT
>TRBJ1-6|few|13|.|TRBV7-3
CASSPQQNSPLHF
TGTGCCAGCAGCCCACAACAGAATTCACCCCTCCACTTT
>TRBJ1-3|few|16|TRBD1|TRBV7-9
CASSLEDRLRGNTIYF
TGTGCCAGCAGCTTAGAGGACAGGCTGCGGGGAAACACCATATATTTT
>TRBJ1-1|few|12|.|TRBV6-1
CASSSPGTEAFF
TGTGCCAGCAGTTCCCCGGGGACTGAAGCTTTCTTT
>TRBJ2-7|few|12|.|TRBV11-2
CASSLFSYEQYF
TGTGCCAGCAGCTTATTCTCCTACGAGCAGTACTTC
>TRBJ2-7|.|18|TRBD1|TRBV4-2
CASSQGGGQGPSSYEQYF
TGTGCCAGCAGCCAAGGGGGAGGACAGGGACCGAGCTCCTACGAGCAGTACTTC
>TRBJ2-7|.|13|TRBD1|TRBV28
CASSLGTGAEQYF
TGTGCCAGCAGTTTAGGGACAGGGGCCGAGCAGTACTTC
>TRBJ2-5|.|13|TRBD1|TRBV30
CAWSETGLETQYF
TGTGCCTGGAGTGAGACAGGGCTGGAGACCCAGTACTTC
>TRBJ1-5|.|14|TRBD1|TRBV28
CASIGQGGEQPQHF
TGTGCCAGCATTGGACAGGGGGGGGAACAGCCCCAGCATTTT
>TRBJ2-6|.|15|.|TRBV5-1
CASSRPDSGANVLTF
TGCGCCAGCAGCCGCCCGGACTCTGGGGCCAACGTCCTGACTTTC
>TRBJ1-2|.|13|TRBD1|TRBV5-6
CASSPDRGLGYTF
TGTGCCAGCAGCCCGGACAGGGGGCTTGGCTACACCTTC
>TRBJ1-5|.|14|.|TRBV28
CASSLSGQGQPQHF
TGTGCCAGCAGTTTATCCGGGCAGGGACAGCCCCAGCATTTT
>TRBJ1-1|.|15|.|TRBV5-1
CASSALQKPNTEAFF
TGCGCCAGCAGCGCCCTACAGAAACCAAACACTGAAGCTTTCTTT
>TRBJ1-1|few|14|.|TRBV5-6
CASSLLGTEVEAFF
TGTGCCAGCAGCTTGCTAGGTACAGAAGTAGAAGCTTTCTTT
>TRBJ1-2|few|12|.|TRBV6-5
CASTREGGGYTF
TGTGCCAGCACCCGAGAGGGTGGTGGCTACACCTTC
>TRBJ1-6|few|12|.|TRBV11-2
CASSLEEAPLHF
TGTGCCAGCAGCTTAGAGGAGGCACCCCTCCACTTT
>TRBJ1-2|few|15|TRBD1|TRBV19
CASRARTGSNYGYTF
TGTGCCAGTAGAGCTCGGACAGGGTCTAACTATGGCTACACCTTC
>TRBJ2-3|.|13|.|TRBV7-9
CASSLVPTDTQYF
TGTGCCAGCAGCTTAGTCCCCACAGATACGCAGTATTTT
>TRBJ2-3|.|16|TRBD2|TRBV15
CATSRELAGSTDTQYF
TGTGCCACCAGCAGAGAACTAGCGGGGAGCACAGATACGCAGTATTTT
>TRBJ2-3|few|14|.|TRBV11-3
CASSLFQAGDTQYF
TGTGCCAGCAGCTTATTCCAGGCGGGGGATACGCAGTATTTT
>TRBJ1-5|.|16|.|TRBV5-6
CASSLTGRFGNQPQHF
TGTGCCAGCAGCTTGACAGGAAGGTTCGGCAATCAGCCCCAGCATTTT
>TRBJ1-2|.|17|TRBD1|TRBV30
CAWNVGGQGAIDYGYTF
TGTGCCTGGAACGTCGGGGGACAGGGGGCCATAGACTATGGCTACACCTTC
>TRBJ2-3|few|15|TRBD2|TRBV2
CASSTLAGGTDTQYF
TGTGCCAGCAGTACCCTAGCGGGGGGCACAGATACGCAGTATTTT
>TRBJ2-5|few|14|TRBD1|TRBV9
CASSQTGVQETQYF
TGTGCCAGCAGCCAAACAGGGGTGCAAGAGACCCAGTACTTC
>TRBJ2-4|few|16|.|TRBV7-4
CASSSLDSLAKNIQYF
TGTGCCAGCAGCTCCCTGGACAGCTTAGCCAAAAACATTCAGTACTTC
>TRBJ2-5|.|14|.|TRBV4-2
CASSQTGTQETQYF
TGTGCCAGCAGCCAAACAGGAACTCAAGAGACCCAGTACTTC
>TRBJ1-4|few|13|.|TRBV6-5
CASSWARNEKLFF
TGTGCCAGCAGTTGGGCCCGTAATGAAAAACTGTTTTTT
>TRBJ2-1|.|15|TRBD1|TRBV11-3
CASSLRDSSYNEQFF
TGTGCCAGCAGCTTACGGGACAGCTCCTACAATGAGCAGTTCTTC
>TRBJ1-1|few|12|.|TRBV13
CASSSLGTEAFF
TGTGCCAGCAGCTCATTAGGGACTGAAGCTTTCTTT
>TRBJ2-3|.|12|.|TRBV30
CAWSARQDTQYF
TGTGCCTGGAGTGCGCGGCAAGATACGCAGTATTTT
>TRBJ1-4|few|14|.|TRBV6-5
CASSLGQSNEKLFF
TGTGCCAGCAGTCTAGGACAGAGTAATGAAAAACTGTTTTTT
>TRBJ1-1|few|15|.|TRBV5-1
CASSLDAPGATEAFF
TGCGCCAGCAGCTTGGATGCCCCAGGGGCGACTGAAGCTTTCTTT
>TRBJ1-2|.|15|.|TRBV28
CASTNPVGTDYGYTF
TGTGCCAGCACCAACCCAGTGGGGACGGATTATGGCTACACCTTC
>TRBJ2-7|few|15|.|TRBV4-1
CASSQGDRTSYEQYF
TGCGCCAGCAGCCAAGGCGACAGGACCTCCTACGAGCAGTACTTC
>TRBJ1-5|few|14|.|TRBV28
CASSYPGGAQPQHF
TGTGCCAGCAGTTACCCCGGCGGGGCTCAGCCCCAGCATTTT
>TRBJ1-3|once|14|TRBD1|TRBV6-5
CASSPGTGGNTIYF
TGTGCCAGCAGTCCCGGGACAGGAGGAAACACCATATATTTT
>TRBJ2-3|.|15|TRBD2|TRBV7-2
CASSSRGGSTDTQYF
TGTGCCAGCAGCTCGCGCGGGGGAAGCACAGATACGCAGTATTTT
>TRBJ2-1|.|12|.|TRBV29-1
CSVGREGNKQFF
TGCAGCGTTGGCCGAGAGGGCAATAAGCAGTTCTTC